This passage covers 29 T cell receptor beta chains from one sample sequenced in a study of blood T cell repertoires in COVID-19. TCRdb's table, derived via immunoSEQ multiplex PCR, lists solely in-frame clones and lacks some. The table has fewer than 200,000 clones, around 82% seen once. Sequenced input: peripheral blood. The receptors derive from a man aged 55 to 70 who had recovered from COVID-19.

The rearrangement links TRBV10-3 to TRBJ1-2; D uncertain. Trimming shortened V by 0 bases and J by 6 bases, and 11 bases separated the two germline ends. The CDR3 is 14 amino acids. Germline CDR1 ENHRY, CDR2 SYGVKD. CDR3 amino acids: CAISESDWQDGYTF. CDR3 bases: TGTGCCATCAGTGAGTCCGATTGGCAAGATGGCTACACCTTC.

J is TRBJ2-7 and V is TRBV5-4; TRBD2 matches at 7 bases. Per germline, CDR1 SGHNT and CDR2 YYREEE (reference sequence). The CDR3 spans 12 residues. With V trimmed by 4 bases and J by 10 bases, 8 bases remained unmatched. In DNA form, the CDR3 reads TGTGCCAGCAGCAGCGGGACCGAAGGTCAGTACTTC. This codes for CASSSGTEGQYF. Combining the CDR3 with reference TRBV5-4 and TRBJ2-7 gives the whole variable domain ETGVTQSPTHLIKTRGQQVTLRCSSQSGHNTVSWYQQALGQGPQFIFQYYREEENGRGNFPPRFSGLQFPNYSSELNVNALELDDSALYLCASSSGTEGQYFGPGTRLTVT.

The CDR3 loop reads CAWRWDSSYNSPLHF. The CDR3 region has the DNA TGTGCCTGGAGGTGGGACAGCTCCTATAATTCACCCCTCCACTTT. This rearrangement joins TRBV30 to TRBJ1-6; 7 bases line up with TRBD1. The J segment lost 0 bases and the V segment lost 3 bases, leaving 2 bases of the junction unmatched. Germline V gives CDR1 GTSNPN, CDR2 SVGIG (reference sequence). The CDR3 sequence is 15 residues long.

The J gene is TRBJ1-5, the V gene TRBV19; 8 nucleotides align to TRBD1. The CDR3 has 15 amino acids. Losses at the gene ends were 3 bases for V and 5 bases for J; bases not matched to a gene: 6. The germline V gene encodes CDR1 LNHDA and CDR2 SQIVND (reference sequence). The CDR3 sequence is CASSIGTGVHQPQHF. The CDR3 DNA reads TGTGCCAGTAGTATCGGGACAGGAGTTCATCAGCCCCAGCATTTT. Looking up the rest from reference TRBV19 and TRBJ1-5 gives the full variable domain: DGGITQSPKYLFRKEGQNVTLSCEQNLNHDAMYWYRQDPGQGLRLIYYSQIVNDFQKGDIAEGYSVSREKKESFPLTVTSAQKNPTAFYLCASSIGTGVHQPQHFGDGTRLSIL.

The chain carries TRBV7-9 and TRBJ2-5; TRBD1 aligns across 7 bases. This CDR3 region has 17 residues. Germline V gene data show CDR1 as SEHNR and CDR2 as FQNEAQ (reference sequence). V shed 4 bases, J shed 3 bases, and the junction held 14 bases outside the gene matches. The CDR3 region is CASSSLDRAKVEETQYF. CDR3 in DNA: TGTGCCAGCAGCTCACTCGACAGGGCAAAGGTGGAAGAGACCCAGTACTTC.

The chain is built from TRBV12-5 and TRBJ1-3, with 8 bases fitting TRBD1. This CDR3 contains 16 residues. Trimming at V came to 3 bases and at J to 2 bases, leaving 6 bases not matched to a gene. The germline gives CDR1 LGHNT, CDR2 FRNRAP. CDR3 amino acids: CASGLGTGITGNTIYF. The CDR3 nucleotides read TGTGCTAGTGGTTTAGGGACAGGCATTACTGGAAACACCATATATTTT. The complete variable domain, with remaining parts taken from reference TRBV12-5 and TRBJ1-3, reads DARVTQTPRHKVTEMGQEVTMRCQPILGHNTVFWYRQTMMQGLELLAYFRNRAPLDDSGMPKDRFSAEMPDATLATLKIQPSEPRDSAVYFCASGLGTGITGNTIYFGEGSWLTVV.

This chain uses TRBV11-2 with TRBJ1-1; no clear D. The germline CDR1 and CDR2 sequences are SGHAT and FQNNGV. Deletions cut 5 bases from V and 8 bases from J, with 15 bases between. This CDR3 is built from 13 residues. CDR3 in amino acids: CASSKRGEGEAFF. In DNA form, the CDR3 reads TGTGCCAGCAGCAAGCGGGGAGAGGGAGAAGCTTTCTTT. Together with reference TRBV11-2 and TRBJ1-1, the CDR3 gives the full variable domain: EAGVAQSPRYKIIEKRQSVAFWCNPISGHATLYWYQQILGQGPKLLIQFQNNGVVDDSQLPKDRFSAERLKGVDSTLKIQPAKLEDSAVYLCASSKRGEGEAFFGQGTRLTVV.

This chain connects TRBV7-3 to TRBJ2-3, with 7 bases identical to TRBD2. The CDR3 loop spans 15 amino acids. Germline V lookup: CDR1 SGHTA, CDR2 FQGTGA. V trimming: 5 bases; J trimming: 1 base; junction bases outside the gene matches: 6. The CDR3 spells CASSPLAGGTDTQYF. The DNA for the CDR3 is TGTGCCAGCAGCCCCCTGGCGGGGGGCACAGATACGCAGTATTTT. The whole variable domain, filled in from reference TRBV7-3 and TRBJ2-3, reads GAGVSQTPSNKVTEKGKYVELRCDPISGHTALYWYRQSLGQGPEFLIYFQGTGAADDSGLPNDRFFAVRPEGSVSTLKIQRTERGDSAVYLCASSPLAGGTDTQYFGPGTRLTVL.

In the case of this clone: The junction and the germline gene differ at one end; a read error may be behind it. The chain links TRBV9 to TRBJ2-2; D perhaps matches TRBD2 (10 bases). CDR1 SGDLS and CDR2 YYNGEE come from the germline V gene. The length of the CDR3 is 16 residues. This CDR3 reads CASSGGTGLGTGELFF. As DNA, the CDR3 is TGTGCCAGTAGCGGGGGGACAGGGCTAGGGACCGGGGAGCTGTTTTTT.

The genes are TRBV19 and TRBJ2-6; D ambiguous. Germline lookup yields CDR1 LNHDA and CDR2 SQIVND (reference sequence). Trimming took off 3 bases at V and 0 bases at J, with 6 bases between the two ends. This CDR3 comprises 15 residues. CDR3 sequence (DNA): TGTGCCAGTAGTATTCGTCCCTCTGGGGCCAACGTCCTGACTTTC. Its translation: CASSIRPSGANVLTF.

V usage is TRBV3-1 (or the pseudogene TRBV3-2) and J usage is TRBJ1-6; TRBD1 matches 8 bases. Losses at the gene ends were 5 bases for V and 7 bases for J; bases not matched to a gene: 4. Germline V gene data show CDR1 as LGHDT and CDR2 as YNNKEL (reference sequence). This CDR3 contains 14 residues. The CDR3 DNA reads TGTGCCAGCAGCGGGACAGGAGGAAATTCACCCCTCCACTTT. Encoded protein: CASSGTGGNSPLHF.

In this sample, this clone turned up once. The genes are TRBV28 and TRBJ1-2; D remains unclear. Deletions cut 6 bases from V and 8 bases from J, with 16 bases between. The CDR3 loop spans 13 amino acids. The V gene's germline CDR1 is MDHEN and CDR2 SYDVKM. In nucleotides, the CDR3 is TGTGCCAGCAGAGTAGGACCGAGGGAGGGCTACACCTTC. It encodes CASRVGPREGYTF.

In nucleotides, the CDR3 is TGTGCCAGCAGTTACCTCCTCTACGAGCAGTACTTC. This translates into CASSYLLYEQYF. The rearrangement joins TRBV6-2 or TRBV6-3 to TRBJ2-7; D call uncertain. The CDR3 extends over 12 amino acids. Germline CDR1 and CDR2: MNHEY and SVGEGT. V was cut by 2 bases and J by 3 bases, with 5 bases left in between.

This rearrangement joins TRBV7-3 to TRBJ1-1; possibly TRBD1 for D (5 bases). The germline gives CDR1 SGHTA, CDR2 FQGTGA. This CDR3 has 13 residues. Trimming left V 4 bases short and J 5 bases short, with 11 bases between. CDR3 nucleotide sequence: TGTGCCAGCAGCTCTTCAGGGTTGACTGAAGCTTTCTTT. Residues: CASSSSGLTEAFF.

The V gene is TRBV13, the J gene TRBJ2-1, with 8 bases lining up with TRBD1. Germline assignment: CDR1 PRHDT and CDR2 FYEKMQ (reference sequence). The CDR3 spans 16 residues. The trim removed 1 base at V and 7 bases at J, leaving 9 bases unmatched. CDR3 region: CASSLAGTGGQNEQFF. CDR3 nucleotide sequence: TGTGCCAGCAGCTTAGCTGGGACAGGTGGTCAGAATGAGCAGTTCTTC.

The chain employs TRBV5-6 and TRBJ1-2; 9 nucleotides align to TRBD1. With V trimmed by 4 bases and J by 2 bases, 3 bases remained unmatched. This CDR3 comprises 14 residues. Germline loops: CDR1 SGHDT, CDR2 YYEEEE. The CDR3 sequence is CASSPGTGNYGYTF. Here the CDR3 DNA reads TGTGCCAGCAGCCCAGGGACAGGGAACTATGGCTACACCTTC.

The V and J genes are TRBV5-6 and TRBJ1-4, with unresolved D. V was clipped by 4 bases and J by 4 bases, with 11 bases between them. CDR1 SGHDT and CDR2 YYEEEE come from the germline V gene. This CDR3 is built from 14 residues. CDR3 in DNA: TGTGCCAGCAGCGCCTCCGGACTTAATGAAAAACTGTTTTTT. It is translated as CASSASGLNEKLFF.

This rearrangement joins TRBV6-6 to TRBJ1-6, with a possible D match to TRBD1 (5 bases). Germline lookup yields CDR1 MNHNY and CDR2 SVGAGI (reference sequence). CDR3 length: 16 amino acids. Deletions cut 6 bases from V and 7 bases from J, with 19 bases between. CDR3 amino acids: CASSPVGTFGNSPLHF. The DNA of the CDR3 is TGTGCCAGCAGCCCTGTGGGGACTTTCGGAAATTCACCCCTCCACTTT.

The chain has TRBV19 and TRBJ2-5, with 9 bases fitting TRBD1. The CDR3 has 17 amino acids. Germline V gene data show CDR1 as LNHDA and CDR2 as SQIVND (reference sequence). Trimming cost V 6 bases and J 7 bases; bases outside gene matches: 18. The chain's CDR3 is CASSRQNPGQGRGTQYF. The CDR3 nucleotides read TGTGCCAGTAGCCGTCAAAATCCGGGACAGGGCCGGGGGACCCAGTACTTC.

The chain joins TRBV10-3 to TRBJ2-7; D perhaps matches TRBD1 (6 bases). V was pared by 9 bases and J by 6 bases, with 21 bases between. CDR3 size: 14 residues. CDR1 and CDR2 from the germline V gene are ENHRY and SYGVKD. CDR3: CAIGRQVYEVEQYF. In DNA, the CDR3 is TGTGCCATAGGCCGACAGGTCTACGAGGTCGAGCAGTACTTC.

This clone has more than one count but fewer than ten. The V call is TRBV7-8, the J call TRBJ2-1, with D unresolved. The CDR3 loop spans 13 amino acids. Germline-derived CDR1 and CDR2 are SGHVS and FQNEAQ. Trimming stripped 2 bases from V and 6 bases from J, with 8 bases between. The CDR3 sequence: CASSLPSANEQFF. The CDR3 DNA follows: TGTGCCAGCAGCTTACCCAGCGCCAATGAGCAGTTCTTC.

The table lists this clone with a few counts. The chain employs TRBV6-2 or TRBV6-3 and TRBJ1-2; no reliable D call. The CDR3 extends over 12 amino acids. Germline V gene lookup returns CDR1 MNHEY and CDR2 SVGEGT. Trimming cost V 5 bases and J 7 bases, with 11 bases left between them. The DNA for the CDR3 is TGTGCCAGCAGTCCGCTAAATGGTGGCTACACCTTC. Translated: CASSPLNGGYTF.

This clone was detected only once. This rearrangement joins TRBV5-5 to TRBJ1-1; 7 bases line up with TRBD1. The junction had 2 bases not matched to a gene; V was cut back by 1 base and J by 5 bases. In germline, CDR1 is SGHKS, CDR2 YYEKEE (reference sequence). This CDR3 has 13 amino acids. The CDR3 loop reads CASSLRGLTEAFF. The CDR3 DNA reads TGTGCCAGCAGCTTGAGGGGGCTGACTGAAGCTTTCTTT.

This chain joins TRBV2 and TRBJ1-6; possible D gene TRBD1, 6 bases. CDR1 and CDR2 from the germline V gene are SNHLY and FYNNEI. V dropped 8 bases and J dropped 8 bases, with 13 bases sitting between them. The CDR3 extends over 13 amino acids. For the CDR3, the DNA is TGTGCCAGCGGCACAGGGAACGATTCACCCCTCCACTTT. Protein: CASGTGNDSPLHF.

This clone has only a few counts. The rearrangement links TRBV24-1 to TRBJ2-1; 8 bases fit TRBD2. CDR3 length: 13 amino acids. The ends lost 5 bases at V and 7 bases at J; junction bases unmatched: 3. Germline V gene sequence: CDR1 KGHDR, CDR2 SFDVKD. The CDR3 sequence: CATSGPGGNEQFF. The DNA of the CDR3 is TGTGCCACCAGTGGCCCGGGGGGGAATGAGCAGTTCTTC.

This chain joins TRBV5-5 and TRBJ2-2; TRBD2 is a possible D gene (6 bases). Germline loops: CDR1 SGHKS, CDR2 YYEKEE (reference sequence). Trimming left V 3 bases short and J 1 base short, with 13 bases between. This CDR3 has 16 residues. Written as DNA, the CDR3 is TGTGCCAGCAGCTCACCGGGACTGGGGAACACCGGGGAGCTGTTTTTT. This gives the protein CASSSPGLGNTGELFF.

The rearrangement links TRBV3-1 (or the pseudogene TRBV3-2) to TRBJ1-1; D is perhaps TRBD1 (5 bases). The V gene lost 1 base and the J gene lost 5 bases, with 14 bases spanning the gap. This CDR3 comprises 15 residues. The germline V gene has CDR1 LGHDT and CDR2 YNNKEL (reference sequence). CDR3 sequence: CASSQGQGWLTEAFF. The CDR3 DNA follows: TGTGCCAGCAGCCAAGGTCAGGGCTGGTTAACTGAAGCTTTCTTT.

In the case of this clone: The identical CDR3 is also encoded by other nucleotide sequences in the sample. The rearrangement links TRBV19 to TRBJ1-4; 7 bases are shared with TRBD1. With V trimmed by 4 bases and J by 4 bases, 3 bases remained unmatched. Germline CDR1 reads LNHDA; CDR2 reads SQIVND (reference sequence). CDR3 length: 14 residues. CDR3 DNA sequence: TGTGCCAGTAGTAAGGGGGCCGATAATGAAAAACTGTTTTTT. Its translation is CASSKGADNEKLFF. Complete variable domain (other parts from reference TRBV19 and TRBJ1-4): DGGITQSPKYLFRKEGQNVTLSCEQNLNHDAMYWYRQDPGQGLRLIYYSQIVNDFQKGDIAEGYSVSREKKESFPLTVTSAQKNPTAFYLCASSKGADNEKLFFGSGTQLSVL.

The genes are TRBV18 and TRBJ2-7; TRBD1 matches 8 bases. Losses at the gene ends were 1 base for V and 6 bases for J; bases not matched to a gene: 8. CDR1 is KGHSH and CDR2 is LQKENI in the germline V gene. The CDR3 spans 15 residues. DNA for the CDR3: TGTGCCAGCTCACCACGGACAGGGATCTTCGCCGAGCAGTACTTC. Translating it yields CASSPRTGIFAEQYF.